This is a list of T cell receptor beta chains from one sample in a study of shared clonotypes between healthy human individuals. TCRdb's table, derived via immunoSEQ multiplex PCR, lists solely in-frame clones and lacks some. The sample contains roughly 1,100,000 clones, about 70% of which appear only once. The sequencing sample was made of memory CD4+ T cells sorted from blood. Receptor source: a man between 18 and 29 years old in good health. Both conserved end residues are part of each CDR3. D genes are given only for firm matches. Size is stated for part of the rows, as once, few or many counts, or as a class when the clone is expanded.

J: TRBJ2-1; size: many; D: TRBD2; V: TRBV29-1; CDR3: CSVLGLAGNEQFF; DNA: TGCAGCGTTCTTGGGCTAGCGGGGAATGAGCAGTTCTTC
J: TRBJ2-5; size: -; D: TRBD1; V: TRBV18; CDR3: CASSPRTGEGETQYF; DNA: TGTGCCAGCTCACCAAGGACAGGGGAAGGAGAGACCCAGTACTTC
J: TRBJ2-1; size: once; D: -; V: TRBV15; CDR3: CATSRDKYNEQFF; DNA: TGTGCCACCAGCAGAGATAAATACAATGAGCAGTTCTTC
J: TRBJ2-7; size: -; D: -; V: TRBV5-1; CDR3: CASSSLTGTSGEQYF; DNA: TGCGCCAGCAGCTCGCTGACAGGTACCTCGGGCGAGCAGTACTTC
J: TRBJ1-2; size: -; D: -; V: TRBV7-2; CDR3: CASSPYGPTDGYTF; DNA: TGTGCCAGCAGCCCCTACGGTCCTACTGACGGCTACACCTTC
J: TRBJ1-2; size: -; D: TRBD1; V: TRBV5-4; CDR3: CASSDTGVTKFADGYTF; DNA: TGTGCCAGCAGCGATACAGGGGTTACTAAGTTTGCCGATGGCTACACCTTC
J: TRBJ2-5; size: -; D: -; V: TRBV6-1; CDR3: CASSLVYQETQYF; DNA: TGTGCCAGCAGCCTGGTATATCAAGAGACCCAGTACTTC
J: TRBJ2-7; size: -; D: -; V: TRBV7-2; CDR3: CASSLAYRTYEQYF; DNA: TGTGCCAGCAGCTTAGCGTACAGGACCTACGAGCAGTACTTC
J: TRBJ2-5; size: -; D: -; V: TRBV7-2; CDR3: CATSSLMKTQYF; DNA: TGTGCCACCAGCTCTCTCATGAAGACCCAGTACTTC
J: TRBJ2-5; size: -; D: TRBD1; V: TRBV5-1; CDR3: CASSLVAGGMETQYF; DNA: TGCGCCAGCAGCTTGGTGGCAGGGGGTATGGAGACCCAGTACTTC
J: TRBJ2-2; size: few; D: -; V: TRBV18; CDR3: CASSPGPADVTGELFF; DNA: TGTGCCAGCTCACCGGGGCCAGCGGACGTCACCGGGGAGCTGTTTTTT
J: TRBJ2-6; size: -; D: -; V: TRBV6-5; CDR3: CASSSLSGANVLTF; DNA: TGTGCCAGCAGTTCCCTATCTGGGGCCAACGTCCTGACTTTC
J: TRBJ1-1; size: -; D: TRBD1; V: TRBV9; CDR3: CASSGDPGGHTEAFF; DNA: TGTGCCAGCAGCGGGGACCCAGGGGGCCACACTGAAGCTTTCTTT
J: TRBJ2-1; size: -; D: TRBD2; V: TRBV6-6; CDR3: CASWTSGATAEQFF; DNA: TGTGCCAGCTGGACTAGCGGGGCCACGGCGGAGCAGTTCTTC
J: TRBJ1-1; size: -; D: -; V: TRBV6-5; CDR3: CASSADKNTEAFF; DNA: TGTGCCAGCAGTGCGGACAAGAACACTGAAGCTTTCTTT
J: TRBJ1-1; size: -; D: -; V: TRBV10-3; CDR3: CAISQEPGTEAFF; DNA: TGTGCCATCAGTCAAGAGCCGGGCACTGAAGCTTTCTTT
J: TRBJ1-5; size: -; D: -; V: TRBV29-1; CDR3: CSVGASNQPQHF; DNA: TGCAGCGTTGGGGCTAGCAATCAGCCCCAGCATTTT
J: TRBJ2-1; size: -; D: -; V: TRBV7-9; CDR3: CASSSLRPEGEDEQFF; DNA: TGTGCCAGCAGCTCTCTACGGCCGGAGGGTGAGGATGAGCAGTTCTTC
J: TRBJ2-3; size: -; D: TRBD2; V: TRBV2; CDR3: CASASGQYTDTQYF; DNA: TGTGCCAGCGCTAGCGGGCAGTACACAGATACGCAGTATTTT
J: TRBJ1-2; size: -; D: -; V: TRBV6-1; CDR3: CASSEAGSFYGYTF; DNA: TGTGCCAGCAGTGAAGCGGGCAGTTTCTATGGCTACACCTTC
J: TRBJ2-1; size: -; D: -; V: TRBV6-1; CDR3: CASSPAGDYNEQFF; DNA: TGTGCCAGCAGTCCGGCGGGCGACTACAATGAGCAGTTCTTC
J: TRBJ1-1; size: -; D: -; V: TRBV7-9; CDR3: CASSSITGTEAFF; DNA: TGTGCCAGCAGCTCTATCACTGGTACTGAAGCTTTCTTT
J: TRBJ2-7; size: -; D: -; V: TRBV7-3; CDR3: CASSSVVVVASSYEQYF; DNA: TGTGCCAGCAGCTCCGTAGTCGTGGTAGCTAGCTCCTACGAGCAGTACTTC
J: TRBJ2-1; size: few; D: TRBD1; V: TRBV11-2; CDR3: CASAGTGVYNEQFF; DNA: TGTGCCAGCGCCGGGACAGGGGTTTACAATGAGCAGTTCTTC
J: TRBJ2-2; size: -; D: TRBD1; V: TRBV6-1; CDR3: CASRGQGRDTGELFF; DNA: TGTGCCAGCAGAGGACAGGGAAGGGATACCGGGGAGCTGTTTTTT
J: TRBJ2-3; size: few; D: -; V: TRBV19; CDR3: CASSLTDTQYF; DNA: TGTGCCAGTAGTCTGACAGATACGCAGTATTTT
J: TRBJ2-4; size: once; D: -; V: TRBV5-4; CDR3: CASSSQALLAKNIQYF; DNA: TGTGCCAGCAGCTCCCAGGCGCTTCTAGCCAAAAACATTCAGTACTTC
J: TRBJ1-1; size: -; D: -; V: TRBV5-4; CDR3: CASSFSLGNTEAFF; DNA: TGTGCCAGCAGCTTCAGCTTGGGAAACACTGAAGCTTTCTTT
J: TRBJ2-5; size: -; D: -; V: TRBV2; CDR3: CASSTFSFAHQETQYF; DNA: TGTGCCAGCAGCACTTTCAGTTTCGCCCACCAAGAGACCCAGTACTTC
J: TRBJ1-2; size: -; D: -; V: TRBV19; CDR3: CASSDGSYGYTF; DNA: TGTGCCAGTAGCGACGGATCCTATGGCTACACCTTC
J: TRBJ1-3; size: -; D: -; V: TRBV2; CDR3: CASSEGHLSGNTIYF; DNA: TGTGCCAGCAGTGAAGGTCACCTCTCTGGAAACACCATATATTTT
J: TRBJ2-2; size: -; D: TRBD2; V: TRBV2; CDR3: CASSEGREYTGELFF; DNA: TGTGCCAGCAGTGAAGGGCGGGAGTACACCGGGGAGCTGTTTTTT
J: TRBJ2-2; size: -; D: TRBD1; V: TRBV6-6; CDR3: CASRPGTGEMRRELFF; DNA: TGTGCCAGCAGACCCGGGACAGGGGAGATGAGGAGGGAGCTGTTTTTT
J: TRBJ2-1; size: few; D: TRBD2; V: TRBV11-3; CDR3: CASSSRGRTSIDNEQFF; DNA: TGTGCCAGCAGCTCTCGGGGGCGGACTAGCATTGACAATGAGCAGTTCTTC
J: TRBJ1-2; size: -; D: TRBD1; V: TRBV6-5; CDR3: CASSSRQGGDYGYTF; DNA: TGTGCCAGCAGTTCCCGACAGGGGGGGGACTATGGCTACACCTTC
J: TRBJ1-5; size: once; D: TRBD1; V: TRBV7-8; CDR3: CASSLWTGGTNQPQHF; DNA: TGTGCCAGCAGCCTTTGGACAGGGGGAACCAATCAGCCCCAGCATTTT
J: TRBJ2-7; size: -; D: -; V: TRBV10-2; CDR3: CASSESNWLPSYEQYF; DNA: TGCGCCAGCAGTGAGTCGAATTGGCTGCCGTCCTACGAGCAGTACTTC
J: TRBJ2-3; size: once; D: TRBD2; V: TRBV9; CDR3: CASSAGLAKADTQYF; DNA: TGTGCCAGCAGCGCGGGACTAGCGAAGGCAGATACGCAGTATTTT
J: TRBJ1-2; size: -; D: -; V: TRBV19; CDR3: CASSRGSEGYGYTF; DNA: TGTGCCAGCTCGAGGGGCTCCGAAGGCTATGGCTACACCTTC
J: TRBJ2-7; size: -; D: TRBD1; V: TRBV7-2; CDR3: CASSLKGAEQYF; DNA: TGTGCCAGCAGCTTGAAGGGGGCCGAGCAGTACTTC
J: TRBJ2-7; size: -; D: TRBD2; V: TRBV5-5; CDR3: CASSYGTSRSYEQYF; DNA: TGTGCCAGCAGCTACGGGACTAGTCGCTCCTACGAGCAGTACTTC
J: TRBJ2-7; size: few; D: -; V: TRBV11-2; CDR3: CASSLGRYEQYF; DNA: TGTGCCAGCAGCTTAGGACGATACGAGCAGTACTTC
J: TRBJ1-1; size: once; D: TRBD1; V: TRBV9; CDR3: CASSVAGTVTEAFF; DNA: TGTGCCAGCAGCGTGGCCGGGACAGTCACTGAAGCTTTCTTT
J: TRBJ1-6; size: -; D: -; V: TRBV4-2; CDR3: CASSQAGAEGNSPLHF; DNA: TGTGCCAGCAGCCAAGCAGGGGCTGAGGGTAATTCACCCCTCCACTTT
J: TRBJ1-4; size: -; D: -; V: TRBV15; CDR3: CATSRDGVPMEKLFF; DNA: TGTGCCACCAGCAGAGACGGGGTCCCAATGGAAAAACTGTTTTTT
J: TRBJ2-1; size: -; D: TRBD2; V: TRBV5-4; CDR3: CASTRWDGRANEQFF; DNA: TGTGCCAGCACCAGGTGGGACGGGAGGGCCAATGAGCAGTTCTTC
J: TRBJ1-4; size: once; D: -; V: TRBV7-2; CDR3: CASSLDRFPGQAASF; DNA: TGTGCCAGCAGCTTAGATCGGTTCCCGGGACAAGCGGCGAGTTTT
J: TRBJ2-7; size: -; D: -; V: TRBV5-1; CDR3: CASRYRSGYEQYF; DNA: TGCGCCAGCAGATACAGGTCCGGGTACGAGCAGTACTTC
J: TRBJ2-3; size: -; D: -; V: TRBV4-2; CDR3: CASSQGDSPSTDTQYF; DNA: TGTGCCAGCAGCCAAGGAGACTCCCCTAGCACAGATACGCAGTATTTT
J: TRBJ1-5; size: -; D: -; V: TRBV6-1; CDR3: CASSGPASNQPQHF; DNA: TGTGCCAGCAGTGGTCCAGCCAGCAATCAGCCCCAGCATTTT
J: TRBJ2-7; size: -; D: TRBD1; V: TRBV5-4; CDR3: CASSQQNDRGGNEQYF; DNA: TGTGCCAGCAGCCAACAGAATGACAGGGGAGGAAACGAGCAGTACTTC
J: TRBJ2-3; size: -; D: -; V: TRBV10-3; CDR3: CAISEIALSTDTQYF; DNA: TGTGCCATCAGTGAGATTGCTTTGAGCACAGATACGCAGTATTTT
J: TRBJ2-7; size: many; D: -; V: TRBV2; CDR3: CASTQENYEQYF; DNA: TGTGCCAGCACTCAGGAGAACTACGAGCAGTACTTC
J: TRBJ2-5; size: -; D: -; V: TRBV2; CDR3: CASRQPQETQYF; DNA: TGTGCCAGCAGACAGCCGCAAGAGACCCAGTACTTC